One T cell receptor (beta chain) is described in this entry. Source study methods: Amplification of reference gene primers provided the estimated nucleated cell counts. Only in-frame clones appear in the TCRdb table, and some are missing; sequencing was by immunoSEQ multiplex PCR. The V and J calls and the clone size are those of that table, but D and trimming were determined from the DNA. The sample has about 480,000 clones, 85% to 90% seen once. The data were taken from a study of blood T cell repertoires in COVID-19. For the study at large: From the United States, Italy and Spain came samples of acute and convalescent COVID-19. The analysed material was cDNA or gDNA that came from T cells, B-cell-depleted T cells, or PBMCs.

Followed over time, Seattle patients had been enrolled while infection was active. This CDR3 has 11 residues. The ends were cut back, 6 bases at V and 5 bases at J, with 10 bases in the middle. Germline V gene data show CDR1 as DFQATT and CDR2 as SNEGSKA (reference sequence). This sequence joins TRBV20-1 and TRBJ2-5; the D is unclear. Material: peripheral blood. The source of this sequence is a woman aged 45-59 years with COVID-19, enrolled during active disease. The CDR3 DNA reads as TGCAGTGCCCTCCTTATGGAGACCCAGTACTTC. Amino acid sequence: CSALLMETQYF.